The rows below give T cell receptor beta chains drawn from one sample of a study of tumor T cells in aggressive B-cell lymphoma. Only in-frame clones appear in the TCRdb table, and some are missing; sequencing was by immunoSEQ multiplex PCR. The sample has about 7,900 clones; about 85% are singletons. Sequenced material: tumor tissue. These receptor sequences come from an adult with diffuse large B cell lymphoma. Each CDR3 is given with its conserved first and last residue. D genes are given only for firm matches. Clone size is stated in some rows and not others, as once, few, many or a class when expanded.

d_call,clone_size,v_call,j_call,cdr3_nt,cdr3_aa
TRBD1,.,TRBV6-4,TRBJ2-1,TGTGCCAGCAGTACCGACAGGGCCGGTGAGCAGTTCTTC,CASSTDRAGEQFF
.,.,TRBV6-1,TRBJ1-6,TGTGCCAGCAGTGTGACACCGGGACATTCCTCCTCACCCCTCCACTTT,CASSVTPGHSSSPLHF
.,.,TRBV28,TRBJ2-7,TGTGCCAGCCAGGGATTTCTAGGCGGTTCCTACGAGCAGTACTTC,CASQGFLGGSYEQYF
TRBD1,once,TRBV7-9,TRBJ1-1,TGTGCCAGCAGCATCACAGGGGGCGGATCCACTGAAGCTTTCTTT,CASSITGGGSTEAFF
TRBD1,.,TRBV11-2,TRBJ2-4,TGTGCCAGCAGCCCACTTCCCGGGACAGGGTCCTACATTCAGTACTTC,CASSPLPGTGSYIQYF
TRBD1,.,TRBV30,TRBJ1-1,TGTGCCTGGAGCCCCGACAGGGGGTTGTGGGCTTTCTTT,CAWSPDRGLWAFF
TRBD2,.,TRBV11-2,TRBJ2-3,TGTGCTAGCAGCTTAGCGCCTCCCGGGGAGGGCCGGGATACGCAGTATTTT,CASSLAPPGEGRDTQYF
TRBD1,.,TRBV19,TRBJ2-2,TGTGCCAGTGGGAGGACAGGGGCGTCCGGGGAGCTGTTTTTT,CASGRTGASGELFF
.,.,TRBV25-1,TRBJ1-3,TGTGCCAGCAGTGATGCCCCCCGGGACTCTGGAAACACCATATATTTT,CASSDAPRDSGNTIYF
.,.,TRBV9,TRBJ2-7,TGTGCCAGCAGCGTATCCGGGACACCCCCCTACGAGCAGTACTTC,CASSVSGTPPYEQYF
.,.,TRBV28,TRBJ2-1,TGTGCCAGCAGCCTCATGGGAGCACCTGAGCAGTTCTTC,CASSLMGAPEQFF
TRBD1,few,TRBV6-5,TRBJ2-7,TGTGCCAGCAGTTACGGGACAGGTAGCGACGAGCAGTACTTC,CASSYGTGSDEQYF
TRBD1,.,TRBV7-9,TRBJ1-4,TGTGCCAGCAGCCCCGGGACAGGGGGCAGAAACGAAAAACTGTTTTTT,CASSPGTGGRNEKLFF
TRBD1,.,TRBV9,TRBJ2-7,TGTGCCAGCAGCGTCAACGCAGGGGGAGAGCAGTACTTC,CASSVNAGGEQYF
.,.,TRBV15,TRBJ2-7,TGTGCCACCAGCCTGGGCAGCGGCCCCTCCTACGAGCAGTACTTC,CATSLGSGPSYEQYF
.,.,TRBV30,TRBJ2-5,TGTGCCTGGAGTCTGTGGCAGGGAGAGACCCAGTACTTC,CAWSLWQGETQYF
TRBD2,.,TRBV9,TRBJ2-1,TGTGCCAGCAGCACGGGACTAGCGGCTAACAATGAGCAGTTCTTC,CASSTGLAANNEQFF
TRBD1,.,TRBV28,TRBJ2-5,TGTGCCAGCAGTGGGACAGGTGACGTAGGGGAGACCCAGTACTTC,CASSGTGDVGETQYF
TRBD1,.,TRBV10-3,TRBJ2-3,TGTGCCATCAGTCCGGGACAGGGGGCAGCGAGTTTTTCCGGAGATACGCAGTATTTT,CAISPGQGAASFSGDTQYF
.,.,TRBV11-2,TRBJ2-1,TGTGCCAGCAGCTTAGTCGTGGGAGGAACCTACAATGAGCAGTTCTTC,CASSLVVGGTYNEQFF
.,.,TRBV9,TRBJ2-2,TGTGCCAGCAGCGTAGCGTCTATGGGAGAGATTACCGGGGAGCTGTTTTTT,CASSVASMGEITGELFF
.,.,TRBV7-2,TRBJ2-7,TGTGCCAGCAGCTTAGTGACTAGTTCCTACGAGCAGTACTTC,CASSLVTSSYEQYF
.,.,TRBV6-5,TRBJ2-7,TGTGCCAGCAGTTCCACCTTACGGAGGGAAGAGCAGTACTTT,CASSSTLRREEQYF
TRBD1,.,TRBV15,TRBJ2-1,TGTGCCACCAGCAGGGGGACAGGGCTTCTCTCCTACAATGAGCAGTTCTTC,CATSRGTGLLSYNEQFF
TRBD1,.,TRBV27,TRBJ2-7,TGTGCCAGCAGTTTTGCGACAGGGCCCCCCGCCGAGCAGTACTTC,CASSFATGPPAEQYF
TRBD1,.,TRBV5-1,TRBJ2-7,TGCGCCAGCAGAGGACAGGGTGTCGAGCAGTACTTC,CASRGQGVEQYF
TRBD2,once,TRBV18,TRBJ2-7,TGTGCCAGCTCACCACCAACTAGCGGGACCCCCTACGAGCAGTACTTC,CASSPPTSGTPYEQYF
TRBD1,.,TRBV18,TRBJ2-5,TGTGCCAGCTCACCACGGGTGGACAGGGGGCCGACCCAGTACTTC,CASSPRVDRGPTQYF
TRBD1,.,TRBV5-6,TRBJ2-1,TGTGCCAGCAGCTTGTCGAGGGACAGGGGGTACAATGAGCAGTTCTTC,CASSLSRDRGYNEQFF
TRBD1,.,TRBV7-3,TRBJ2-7,TGTGCCAGCAGCCGCGCGGACAGGGTAGGCGAGCAGTACTTC,CASSRADRVGEQYF
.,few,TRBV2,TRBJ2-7,TGTGCCAGCACTTCGGGAGTGGACTACGAGCAGTACTTC,CASTSGVDYEQYF
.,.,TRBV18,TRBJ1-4,TGTGCCAGCTCCTACAGGAGATCAACTAATGAAAAACTGTTTTTT,CASSYRRSTNEKLFF